This TCR beta chain was sequenced for a study of shared clonotypes between healthy human individuals. The CDR3 runs 16 residues. In germline, CDR1 is MNHEY, CDR2 SVGAGI. V lost 1 base, J lost 4 bases, and 13 bases lay in between. Naive CD8 cells comprised CD45RO-negative, CCR7-positively selected cells, excluding terminally differentiated effector memory CD45RA+ cells. Method: immunoSEQ multiplex PCR; TCRdb's copy keeps in-frame clones and lacks some. Altogether about 2 million clones are present, about 95% being singletons, with the ten largest covering 1% to 1.5%. The sequencing input was naive CD8+ T cells sorted from blood. The chain links TRBV6-5 to TRBJ1-4, with D perhaps TRBD1 (6 bases). The TCR originated in a man aged 18 to 30 in good health. CDR3 region: CASSYWGGAGNEKLFF. The CDR3 DNA reads as TGTGCCAGCAGTTACTGGGGGGGCGCGGGTAATGAAAAACTGTTTTTT.